Presented here are 15 T cell receptor beta chains from one specimen sequenced in a study of control samples from healthy donors and cancer patients. This table comes from immunoSEQ multiplex PCR, and its TCRdb copy is limited to in-frame clones, with some not included. The sample has around 190,000 clones. Sequencing used blood. These TCRs come from a woman aged 25 to 45 in good health.

The genes are TRBV18 and TRBJ2-5; a possible D gene is TRBD1 (7 bases). Germline assignment: CDR1 KGHSH and CDR2 LQKENI. CDR3 length: 13 residues. Trimming took 6 bases from V and 4 from J, leaving 12 bases between them. CDR3 coding DNA: TGTGCCAGCTCGCGGGACAGACGAGAGACCCAGTACTTC. As protein: CASSRDRRETQYF.

The chain combines TRBV25-1 with TRBJ2-1; tentatively, D is TRBD2 (6 bases). CDR1 is MGHDK and CDR2 is SYGVNS in the germline V gene. The V and J ends lost 8 bases and 6 bases respectively, with 11 bases between them. This CDR3 region has 12 residues. CDR3 in amino acids: CASGGKPNEQFF. CDR3 DNA sequence: TGTGCCAGCGGGGGGAAACCCAATGAGCAGTTCTTC.

V usage is TRBV12-3 or TRBV12-4 and J usage is TRBJ1-2; D not certain. The CDR3 loop spans 13 amino acids. V was clipped by 3 bases and J by 4 bases, with 9 bases between them. CDR3 coding DNA: TGTGCCAGCAGTTTTTCAGGTACCTATGGCTACACCTTC. Translating gives CASSFSGTYGYTF.

The chain employs TRBV7-9 and TRBJ1-4, with unresolved D. CDR3 size: 16 residues. V was shortened by 1 base and J by 3 bases, with 12 bases between the two germline ends. Germline V gene data show CDR1 as SEHNR and CDR2 as FQNEAQ (reference sequence). The CDR3 DNA follows: TGTGCCAGCAGCTTAGGTGTTGGTTATTCTAATGAAAAACTGTTTTTT. Its translation: CASSLGVGYSNEKLFF.

V and J are TRBV6-5 and TRBJ2-7; D is perhaps TRBD1 or TRBD2 (5 bases each). V lost 3 bases to trimming and J lost 2 bases, with 11 bases between them. This CDR3 is 14 amino acids long. The germline CDR1 and CDR2 sequences are MNHEY and SVGAGI. CDR3 coding DNA: TGTGCCAGCAGTTATTATCGGGGCCCCTACGAGCAGTACTTC. Its translation is CASSYYRGPYEQYF.

The V gene is TRBV5-5, the J gene TRBJ2-7; D not resolved. The V gene's germline CDR1 is SGHKS and CDR2 YYEKEE (reference sequence). The CDR3 runs to 13 residues. The V and J ends lost 4 bases and 3 bases respectively, with 11 bases between them. The CDR3 region has the DNA TGTGCCAGCAGCCCTCGTAAAATCTACGAGCAGTACTTC. Amino acids: CASSPRKIYEQYF.

The gene calls are TRBV11-2 and TRBJ1-6, with D maybe TRBD1 (6 bases). Germline assignment: CDR1 SGHAT and CDR2 FQNNGV. The CDR3 length is 14 residues. The V end was cut by 3 bases, the J end by 6 bases, with 9 bases between. The CDR3 bases are TGTGCCAGCAGCTTCGGGACAACTAATTCACCCCTCCACTTT. As protein: CASSFGTTNSPLHF.

The V gene is TRBV4-3, the J gene TRBJ1-2, with D perhaps TRBD1 (6 bases). The ends were cut back, 4 bases at V and 5 bases at J, with 17 bases in the middle. Looked up from germline, CDR1 is LGHNA and CDR2 is YSLEER. The CDR3 sequence is 15 residues long. CDR3 sequence reads: CASSLEVQGVYGYTF. CDR3 nucleotide sequence: TGCGCCAGCAGCCTAGAAGTACAGGGAGTATATGGCTACACCTTC.

The CDR3 sequence is CASSQEDRVSYEQYF. For the CDR3, the DNA is TGCGCCAGCAGCCAAGAGGACAGGGTCTCCTACGAGCAGTACTTC. The V and J genes are TRBV4-1 and TRBJ2-7; TRBD1 matches 8 bases. J lost 0 bases, V lost 0 bases, and 1 base had no gene match. The CDR3 has 15 residues. CDR1 MGHRA and CDR2 YSYEKL come from the germline V gene.

This CDR3 reads CASRLGQGQPQHF. CDR3 in DNA: TGTGCCAGCAGACTCGGACAGGGTCAGCCCCAGCATTTT. This sequence joins TRBV28 and TRBJ1-5; TRBD1 matches at 8 bases. Germline-derived CDR1 and CDR2 are MDHEN and SYDVKM. The V gene end was trimmed by 6 bases and the J gene end by 6 bases; junction bases not matched to a gene: 4. CDR3 size: 13 residues.

This chain uses TRBV11-2 with TRBJ2-1; D is unclear. The ends were cut back, 1 base at V and 2 bases at J, with 3 bases in the middle. This CDR3 has 13 amino acids. CDR1 and CDR2 from the germline V gene are SGHAT and FQNNGV. The CDR3 protein is CASSLGTYNEQFF. DNA of the CDR3: TGTGCCAGCAGCTTAGGGACCTACAATGAGCAGTTCTTC. Using reference TRBV11-2 and TRBJ2-1 for the parts outside the CDR3, the full variable domain is EAGVAQSPRYKIIEKRQSVAFWCNPISGHATLYWYQQILGQGPKLLIQFQNNGVVDDSQLPKDRFSAERLKGVDSTLKIQPAKLEDSAVYLCASSLGTYNEQFFGPGTRLTVL.

CDR3 protein: CASRGGVGQPQHF. DNA of the CDR3: TGTGCCAGCAGAGGAGGGGTAGGTCAGCCCCAGCATTTT. The chain is built from TRBV5-8 and TRBJ1-5; weak D call: TRBD1 (5 bases). The CDR3 is 13 residues long. V was trimmed by 5 bases and J by 6 bases, leaving 12 bases between them. Germline V gene data show CDR1 as SGHTS and CDR2 as YDEGEE.

This chain connects TRBV6-1 to TRBJ1-6; no clear D. Germline V lookup: CDR1 MNHNS, CDR2 SASEGT. Deletions cut 2 bases from V and 13 bases from J, with 15 bases between. The length of the CDR3 is 14 residues. The CDR3 reads CASSETANEVPLHF. The DNA of the CDR3 is TGTGCCAGCAGTGAAACAGCGAATGAGGTCCCCCTCCACTTT.

The rearrangement uses TRBV25-1 and TRBJ2-7, with D possibly called TRBD1 or TRBD2 (6 bases each). This CDR3 region has 14 residues. Germline V gene data show CDR1 as MGHDK and CDR2 as SYGVNS. V was cut by 6 bases and J by 3 bases, with 15 bases left in between. CDR3 DNA sequence: TGTGCCAGCAGGGTACAGGGAGGAGGCTACGAGCAGTACTTC. Translation gives CASRVQGGGYEQYF.

The rearrangement joins TRBV27 to TRBJ2-7, with D possibly TRBD1 on 6 matching bases. The CDR3 sequence is 13 residues long. The V end lost 3 bases, the J end lost 7 bases, and 13 bases lay between the germline ends. Germline V gene sequence: CDR1 MNHEY, CDR2 SMNVEV (reference sequence). The CDR3 here is CASSLHRVGEQYF. DNA of the CDR3: TGTGCCAGCAGTTTGCACAGGGTAGGAGAGCAGTACTTC.